One and the same sample provided the 13 T cell receptor beta chains below, sequenced in a study of T cells expressing NK-cell markers. TCRdb reanalyzed the 5' RACE reads and collapses them to one entry per CDR3 protein, without DNA. In all, the sample yields about 460,000 distinct CDR3 sequences. What was sequenced was blood T cells: a sorted CD56 or NKG2C T cell subset, CD4+ or CD8+ T cells, or bulk PBMC T cells (not recorded which). These receptor sequences come from a woman in her 50s in good health.

This chain's CDR3 is CASSFEGVPELFF. The chain combines TRBV12-3 or TRBV12-4 with TRBJ2-2; the TCRdb D gene call, TRBD1, has no DNA to confirm it. This CDR3 has 13 residues.

The chain combines TRBV6-6 with TRBJ2-3; TCRdb's D call, TRBD2, is unchecked because there is no DNA. CDR1 and CDR2 (germline): MNHNY, SVGAGI (reference sequence). This CDR3 contains 13 residues. CDR3 protein: CASSSGLGDTQYF.

The chain uses TRBV3-1 and TRBJ2-3. CDR3 length equals 12 residues. Germline V lookup: CDR1 LGHDT, CDR2 YNNKEL (reference sequence). The CDR3 sequence: CASGGFTDTQYF.

V and J are TRBV6-6 and TRBJ2-2; the D call of TRBD2 rests on TCRdb alone, since no DNA is present to check it. Germline assignment: CDR1 MNHNY and CDR2 SVGAGI (reference sequence). CDR3 length: 17 residues. Here the CDR3 reads CASSATSGRFVAGELFF.

The CDR3 loop reads CASPWGVVGEQFF. This chain joins TRBV21-1 and TRBJ2-1; TCRdb's D gene call, TRBD1, goes unchecked for lack of DNA. TRBV21-1 is recorded as a pseudogene. There are 13 residues in the CDR3.

The chain carries TRBV27 and TRBJ2-3. Germline values: CDR1 MNHEY, CDR2 SMNVEV (reference sequence). This CDR3 is built from 14 residues. CDR3 in amino acids: CASSPSSRADTQYF.

This chain joins TRBV27 and TRBJ1-2. Germline CDR1 MNHEY, CDR2 SMNVEV (reference sequence). The CDR3 totals 14 residues. The CDR3 reads CASSPTGAHYGYTF.

J is TRBJ2-7 and V is TRBV12-3 or TRBV12-4. The CDR3 has 12 residues. CDR3 sequence reads: CASSRSVREQYF.

This chain uses TRBV5-1 with TRBJ2-1; lacking DNA, the TRBD2 call made by TCRdb goes unchecked. The CDR3 runs to 14 residues. Germline V gene data show CDR1 as SGHRS and CDR2 as YFSETQ. The CDR3 reads CASSLTSGSNEQFF.

This rearrangement joins TRBV6-6 to TRBJ2-2; TCRdb lists TRBD1, though no DNA is available to test this call. The CDR3 is 15 amino acids. CDR1 and CDR2 from the germline V gene are MNHNY and SVGAGI (reference sequence). CDR3 sequence: CASSYKGQGGGELFF.

J is TRBJ1-2 and V is TRBV6-5. CDR1 is MNHEY, CDR2 SVGAGI, per germline. The CDR3 extends over 16 amino acids. The CDR3 region is CASSYSMRQGVRGYTF.

The chain carries TRBV5-1 and TRBJ2-1; TCRdb lists TRBD2, though no DNA is available to test this call. The V gene's germline CDR1 is SGHRS and CDR2 YFSETQ. The CDR3 is 15 amino acids. CDR3 loop: CASSLAELRTSSQFF.

The CDR3 here is CASSVENFRGEKLFF. The rearrangement links TRBV9 to TRBJ1-4; without DNA, the TCRdb call of TRBD1 cannot be checked. CDR1 SGDLS and CDR2 YYNGEE come from the germline V gene. The CDR3 loop spans 15 amino acids. The full variable domain, rest sourced from reference TRBV9 and TRBJ1-4, is DSGVTQTPKHLITATGQRVTLRCSPRSGDLSVYWYQQSLDQGLQFLIQYYNGEERAKGNILERFSAQQFPDLHSELNLSSLELGDSALYFCASSVENFRGEKLFFGSGTQLSVL.